This T cell receptor beta chain was identified in a study of blood T cell repertoires in COVID-19. V was pared by 5 bases and J by 9 bases, with 21 bases between. The germline CDR1 and CDR2 sequences are MDHEN and SYDVKM. The CDR3 spans 15 residues. This clone was counted once. Per the original methods: Reference gene primer amplification in the assay estimated nucleated cell counts. Sequencing used immunoSEQ multiplex PCR; TCRdb keeps in-frame clones, though not all of them. V and J calls and clone size are copied from that table; D and trimming were computed from the DNA. The repertoire has a few hundred thousand clones, approximately 90% of them found once; the top ten carry 1.2%.

The chain is built from TRBV28 and TRBJ2-3, with D possibly TRBD1 on 6 matching bases. Sequenced sample: PBMCs or T cells enriched from blood (not recorded which). This TCR derives from a woman aged 18-29 years who had recovered from COVID-19. The CDR3 spells CASSIISKQGETQYF. In DNA, the CDR3 is TGTGCCAGCAGTATCATCTCCAAACAGGGAGAAACGCAGTATTTT.